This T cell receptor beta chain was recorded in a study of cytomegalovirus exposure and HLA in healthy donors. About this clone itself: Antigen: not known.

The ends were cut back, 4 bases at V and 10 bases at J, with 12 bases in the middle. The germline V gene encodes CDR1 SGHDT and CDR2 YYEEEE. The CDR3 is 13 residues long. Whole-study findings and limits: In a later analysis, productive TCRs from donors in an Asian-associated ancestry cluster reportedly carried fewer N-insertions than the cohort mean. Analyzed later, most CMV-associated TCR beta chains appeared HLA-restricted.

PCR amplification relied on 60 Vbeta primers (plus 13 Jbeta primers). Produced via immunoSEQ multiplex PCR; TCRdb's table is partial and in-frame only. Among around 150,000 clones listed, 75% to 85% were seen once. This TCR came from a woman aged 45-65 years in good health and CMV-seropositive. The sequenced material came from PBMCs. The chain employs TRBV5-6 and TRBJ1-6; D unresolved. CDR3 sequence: CASSVTADSPLHF. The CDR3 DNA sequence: TGTGCCAGCAGCGTCACAGCGGACTCACCCCTCCACTTT.